This T cell receptor beta chain was sequenced during a study of blood T cell repertoires in COVID-19. The assay was immunoSEQ multiplex PCR, and TCRdb's table has in-frame clones only and misses some. In the table there are roughly 270,000 clones, 80% to 85% of which are singletons. Germline loops: CDR1 SGHRS, CDR2 YFSETQ. The CDR3 length is 14 residues. V was shortened by 0 bases and J by 5 bases, with 9 bases between the two germline ends. Material for sequencing was PBMCs or T cells enriched from blood (not recorded which). The rearrangement links TRBV5-1 to TRBJ2-1; D is uncertain. The sequence was obtained from a man aged 35-49 years who had been exposed to COVID-19. CDR3 sequence: CASSLVLENNEQFF. In DNA form, the CDR3 reads TGCGCCAGCAGCTTGGTGCTAGAGAACAATGAGCAGTTCTTC.